This T cell receptor beta chain was recorded in a study of shared clonotypes between healthy human individuals. Study-wide results and limits: Sequencing depth was expected to affect clonotype sharing among donors.

Libraries were prepared by immunoSEQ multiplex PCR; TCRdb keeps only in-frame clonotypes and omits some of them. The profile covers roughly 490,000 clones, with over 60% appearing a single time and over 10% taken by the ten largest. Around 100 million PBMCs were counted before genomic DNA extraction. As concerns this clone: The target antigen is unknown.

Germline V gene data show CDR1 as KGHSH and CDR2 as LQKENI. CDR3 length equals 16 residues. Trimming cost V 5 bases and J 5 bases; bases outside gene matches: 14. Sequenced input: PBMCs. The chain is built from TRBV18 and TRBJ2-7, with 8 bases matching TRBD1. This sequence originates from a woman in her 40s in good health. Some clones in this sample may be carry-over from other donors' samples. CDR3 sequence: CASSDRLGQAVNEQYF. The CDR3 coding sequence is TGTGCCAGCTCAGACCGCCTGGGACAGGCTGTAAACGAGCAGTACTTC.